The 5 T cell receptor beta chains in this list originate from one sample, sequenced in a study of blood T cells in healthy people across ages. A second roughly 6 to 11 cycle PCR used barcoded and J-beta primers. TCRdb ran MiXCR on the 5' RACE reads and lists one entry per CDR3 protein. The sample contains approximately 810,000 distinct CDR3 sequences, approximately 35% of which appear only once. Input material: blood. The origin of the receptors is a young man in good health.

This rearrangement joins TRBV12-3 or TRBV12-4 to TRBJ2-3; D perhaps matches TRBD1 (6 bases). The V end lost 6 bases, the J end lost 8 bases, and 18 bases lay between the germline ends. CDR3 length: 14 amino acids. CDR3: CASRVGQDYGTQYF. The CDR3 DNA reads as TGTGCCAGCAGGGTGGGACAAGATTACGGTACGCAGTATTTT.

This clonotype has just a few counts. This rearrangement joins TRBV7-8 to TRBJ1-6; 7 positions match TRBD1. CDR3 length: 15 residues. J gave up 10 bases and V 5 bases, and 11 bases lay outside the gene matches. In germline, CDR1 is SGHVS, CDR2 FQNEAQ. The CDR3 loop is CASSRPRTGGSPLHF. CDR3 nucleotide sequence: TGTGCCAGCAGCCGCCCCCGGACAGGCGGATCACCCCTCCACTTT.

This clonotype was seen only a few times. The rearrangement joins TRBV4-3 to TRBJ2-3; D is tentatively TRBD1 or TRBD2 (5 bases each). V lost 0 bases and J 3 bases, leaving 16 bases between the germline ends. Germline CDR1 reads LGHNA; CDR2 reads YSLEER. The CDR3 is 17 residues long. CDR3 sequence (DNA): TGCGCCAGCAGCCAAGATTGTGACAGCGAGGGAACAGATACGCAGTATTTT. Protein product: CASSQDCDSEGTDTQYF.

The chain is built from TRBV6-2 or TRBV6-3 and TRBJ1-2, with unresolved D. This CDR3 is 13 amino acids long. V lost 2 bases and J 8 bases, leaving 12 bases between the germline ends. Per germline, CDR1 MNHEY and CDR2 SVGEGT. The CDR3 DNA reads as TGTGCCAGCAGTTACAGGGCAGTTGGCGGCTACACCTTC. Protein: CASSYRAVGGYTF.

This clonotype appeared many times. The chain has TRBV2 and TRBJ2-6, with a weak D call TRBD1 (5 bases). CDR1 and CDR2 from the germline V gene are SNHLY and FYNNEI. The CDR3 extends over 15 amino acids. Trimming cost V 4 bases and J 0 bases, with 7 bases left between them. The DNA of the CDR3 is TGTGCCAGCAGTGTACAGGTCTCTGGGGCCAACGTCCTGACTTTC. Translation: CASSVQVSGANVLTF.